The rows below give T cell receptor beta chains drawn from one sample of a study of shared clonotypes between healthy human individuals. The assay was immunoSEQ multiplex PCR, and TCRdb's table has in-frame clones only and misses some. The repertoire holds roughly 2.4 million clones, with roughly 95% as singletons. The sequenced sample consisted of naive CD4+ T cells sorted from blood. All receptors derive from a man between 18 and 29 years old in good health. Both conserved end residues are part of each CDR3. The order of the fields is D gene, CDR3 length, clone size, V gene, J gene, CDR3 protein, CDR3 DNA. A D gene is named only where the DNA matches it firmly. Clone sizes are given selectively: once, few, many, or a class where the clone is expanded.

d_gene: TRBD1; len: 14; abundance: NA; v_gene: TRBV10-3; j_gene: TRBJ1-2; CDR3aa: CAITLDRESSGYTF; CDR3nt: TGTGCCATCACTCTGGACAGGGAGTCGTCTGGCTACACCTTC
d_gene: TRBD2; len: 18; abundance: NA; v_gene: TRBV2; j_gene: TRBJ2-3; CDR3aa: CASRKRSGLAASTDTQYF; CDR3nt: TGTGCCAGCAGGAAACGGTCGGGACTAGCGGCCAGCACAGATACGCAGTATTTT
d_gene: TRBD2; len: 14; abundance: NA; v_gene: TRBV10-3; j_gene: TRBJ2-2; CDR3aa: CAIQREVGTGELFF; CDR3nt: TGTGCCATCCAACGGGAGGTAGGCACCGGGGAGCTGTTTTTT
d_gene: TRBD1; len: 14; abundance: NA; v_gene: TRBV6-4; j_gene: TRBJ1-2; CDR3aa: CASSRTGTGYGYTF; CDR3nt: TGTGCCAGCAGCCGGACAGGGACTGGCTATGGCTACACCTTC
d_gene: TRBD1; len: 15; abundance: few; v_gene: TRBV11-3; j_gene: TRBJ1-6; CDR3aa: CASSSLDRVNSPLHF; CDR3nt: TGTGCCAGCAGCTCCCTCGACAGGGTAAATTCACCCCTCCACTTT
d_gene: NA; len: 12; abundance: NA; v_gene: TRBV29-1; j_gene: TRBJ1-1; CDR3aa: CSVAVMNTEAFF; CDR3nt: TGCAGCGTTGCCGTGATGAACACTGAAGCTTTCTTT
d_gene: TRBD1; len: 13; abundance: NA; v_gene: TRBV10-3; j_gene: TRBJ2-1; CDR3aa: CAIKGTGGNEQFF; CDR3nt: TGTGCCATCAAGGGGACAGGGGGGAATGAGCAGTTCTTC
d_gene: NA; len: 16; abundance: NA; v_gene: TRBV9; j_gene: TRBJ2-3; CDR3aa: CASRVGHTRGYDTQYF; CDR3nt: TGTGCCAGCCGAGTGGGGCATACTCGGGGATACGATACGCAGTATTTT
d_gene: NA; len: 16; abundance: NA; v_gene: TRBV5-1; j_gene: TRBJ1-6; CDR3aa: CASSLDPGVGNSPLHF; CDR3nt: TGCGCCAGCAGCTTGGATCCAGGGGTTGGAAATTCACCCCTCCACTTT
d_gene: TRBD1; len: 15; abundance: NA; v_gene: TRBV7-9; j_gene: TRBJ1-5; CDR3aa: CASSLGTGQGSPQHF; CDR3nt: TGTGCCAGCAGCTTAGGTACGGGACAGGGCTCGCCCCAGCATTTT
d_gene: NA; len: 15; abundance: NA; v_gene: TRBV18; j_gene: TRBJ2-7; CDR3aa: CASSPSGVGAYEQYF; CDR3nt: TGTGCCAGCTCACCATCGGGGGTGGGGGCCTACGAGCAGTACTTC
d_gene: TRBD2; len: 15; abundance: NA; v_gene: TRBV18; j_gene: TRBJ2-2; CDR3aa: CASSPGLAGIGELFF; CDR3nt: TGTGCCAGCTCACCCGGACTAGCGGGAATAGGGGAGCTGTTTTTT
d_gene: NA; len: 16; abundance: NA; v_gene: TRBV10-2; j_gene: TRBJ1-6; CDR3aa: CASSERDARPNSPLHF; CDR3nt: TGCGCCAGCAGTGAACGGGACGCACGACCAAATTCACCCCTCCACTTT
d_gene: TRBD1; len: 16; abundance: NA; v_gene: TRBV4-1; j_gene: TRBJ2-3; CDR3aa: CASSRIITGGTDTQYF; CDR3nt: TGCGCCAGCAGCCGCATAATCACAGGGGGCACAGATACGCAGTATTTT
d_gene: NA; len: 14; abundance: NA; v_gene: TRBV5-6; j_gene: TRBJ2-3; CDR3aa: CASSSSGHTDTQYF; CDR3nt: TGTGCCAGCAGCTCCAGCGGACACACAGATACGCAGTATTTT
d_gene: NA; len: 13; abundance: NA; v_gene: TRBV6-5; j_gene: TRBJ1-3; CDR3aa: CATLGLPGNTIYF; CDR3nt: TGTGCCACCTTGGGCCTGCCTGGAAACACCATATATTTT
d_gene: TRBD1; len: 15; abundance: NA; v_gene: TRBV4-2; j_gene: TRBJ1-2; CDR3aa: CASSQTGTGDGGYTF; CDR3nt: TGTGCCAGCAGCCAAACCGGGACAGGGGACGGCGGCTACACCTTC
d_gene: TRBD1; len: 16; abundance: NA; v_gene: TRBV5-1; j_gene: TRBJ2-2; CDR3aa: CASSLGQGQGTGELFF; CDR3nt: TGCGCCAGCAGCTTGGGACAGGGACAAGGCACCGGGGAGCTGTTTTTT
d_gene: TRBD1; len: 13; abundance: NA; v_gene: TRBV5-6; j_gene: TRBJ1-2; CDR3aa: CASRVDRGFGYTF; CDR3nt: TGTGCCAGCAGGGTGGACAGGGGATTCGGCTACACCTTC
d_gene: TRBD2; len: 16; abundance: NA; v_gene: TRBV5-4; j_gene: TRBJ2-7; CDR3aa: CASSGGSGRGSYEQYF; CDR3nt: TGTGCCAGCAGCGGGGGGAGCGGGAGGGGTTCCTACGAGCAGTACTTC
d_gene: NA; len: 11; abundance: NA; v_gene: TRBV29-1; j_gene: TRBJ2-5; CDR3aa: CSVVRGETQYF; CDR3nt: TGCAGCGTTGTGAGGGGAGAGACCCAGTACTTC
d_gene: NA; len: 17; abundance: NA; v_gene: TRBV18; j_gene: TRBJ2-2; CDR3aa: CASSPRFPSENTGELFF; CDR3nt: TGTGCCAGCTCACCACGCTTCCCTAGCGAGAACACCGGGGAGCTGTTTTTT
d_gene: NA; len: 15; abundance: once; v_gene: TRBV5-6; j_gene: TRBJ2-2; CDR3aa: CASSPNPDSPGELFF; CDR3nt: TGTGCCAGCAGCCCGAACCCGGACAGCCCCGGGGAGCTGTTTTTT
d_gene: NA; len: 15; abundance: NA; v_gene: TRBV2; j_gene: TRBJ2-3; CDR3aa: CASSEGGTGTDTQYF; CDR3nt: TGTGCCAGCAGTGAGGGCGGAACCGGGACAGATACGCAGTATTTT
d_gene: TRBD2; len: 15; abundance: NA; v_gene: TRBV6-6; j_gene: TRBJ2-7; CDR3aa: CASKDWTSGSYEQYF; CDR3nt: TGTGCCAGCAAAGACTGGACTAGCGGTTCCTACGAGCAGTACTTC
d_gene: TRBD1; len: 14; abundance: NA; v_gene: TRBV4-3; j_gene: TRBJ1-4; CDR3aa: CASSQGQGTEKLFF; CDR3nt: TGCGCCAGCAGCCAAGGACAGGGGACCGAAAAACTGTTTTTT
d_gene: NA; len: 14; abundance: few; v_gene: TRBV5-4; j_gene: TRBJ2-5; CDR3aa: CASSDRRGQETQYF; CDR3nt: TGTGCCAGCAGCGACCGTCGAGGACAAGAGACCCAGTACTTC
d_gene: NA; len: 14; abundance: NA; v_gene: TRBV15; j_gene: TRBJ2-1; CDR3aa: CATSRGLGGNEQFF; CDR3nt: TGTGCCACCAGCAGGGGACTGGGTGGCAATGAGCAGTTCTTC
d_gene: NA; len: 14; abundance: NA; v_gene: TRBV10-3; j_gene: TRBJ1-1; CDR3aa: CAIRAGVMNTEAFF; CDR3nt: TGTGCCATCAGGGCAGGGGTAATGAACACTGAAGCTTTCTTT
d_gene: TRBD2; len: 14; abundance: NA; v_gene: TRBV12-5; j_gene: TRBJ2-1; CDR3aa: CASRLAGGYNEQFF; CDR3nt: TGTGCTAGTAGACTAGCGGGAGGATACAATGAGCAGTTCTTC
d_gene: TRBD1; len: 18; abundance: NA; v_gene: TRBV7-8; j_gene: TRBJ1-1; CDR3aa: CASSQRGDRGWVNTEAFF; CDR3nt: TGTGCCAGCAGCCAAAGAGGGGACAGGGGGTGGGTGAACACTGAAGCTTTCTTT
d_gene: TRBD2; len: 16; abundance: NA; v_gene: TRBV28; j_gene: TRBJ2-1; CDR3aa: CASKGRGVSSYNEQFF; CDR3nt: TGTGCCAGCAAGGGGCGGGGGGTTTCCTCCTACAATGAGCAGTTCTTC
d_gene: NA; len: 17; abundance: NA; v_gene: TRBV5-4; j_gene: TRBJ2-3; CDR3aa: CASSPRGAARSADTQYF; CDR3nt: TGTGCCAGCAGCCCCCGAGGTGCGGCTAGGAGTGCAGATACGCAGTATTTT
d_gene: NA; len: 16; abundance: NA; v_gene: TRBV7-9; j_gene: TRBJ2-5; CDR3aa: CASSLVPQGRRETQYF; CDR3nt: TGTGCCAGCAGCTTAGTACCCCAGGGGCGCCGAGAGACCCAGTACTTC
d_gene: NA; len: 15; abundance: once; v_gene: TRBV7-9; j_gene: TRBJ2-2; CDR3aa: CASSLISSDTGELFF; CDR3nt: TGTGCCAGCAGCTTAATTTCGAGCGACACCGGGGAGCTGTTTTTT
d_gene: TRBD1; len: 15; abundance: NA; v_gene: TRBV28; j_gene: TRBJ1-6; CDR3aa: CASSGQGAGNSPLHF; CDR3nt: TGTGCCAGCAGCGGACAGGGGGCAGGGAATTCACCCCTCCACTTT